This entry lists 15 T cell receptor beta chains sequenced from one sample in a study of T cells in Graves' hyperthyroidism and ophthalmopathy. TCR beta CDR3 regions were amplified from RNA transcripts. During a first-round RT-PCR of the TCR CDR3, the HTBI primer set was used. TCRdb re-analysed the multiplex PCR reads in MiXCR, keeping a single row per CDR3 protein. In the table there are around 540,000 distinct CDR3 sequences, 15% to 20% of which are singletons. The sequenced material came from blood. The receptors derive from a woman younger than 45 with Graves' ophthalmopathy.

V gene TRBV12-3 or TRBV12-4 combines with J gene TRBJ2-4; 10 bases are shared with TRBD1. CDR3 length equals 17 residues. Trimming cost V 5 bases and J 0 bases; bases outside gene matches: 7. CDR3 bases: TGTGCCAGCAGTCCCCGGGACAGGGGACTAGCCAAAAACATTCAGTACTTC. This gives the protein CASSPRDRGLAKNIQYF.

This clonotype was seen repeatedly, ten times or more. The chain uses TRBV4-1 and TRBJ2-7; 8 positions agree with TRBD2. CDR3 size: 15 residues. Germline lookup yields CDR1 MGHRA and CDR2 YSYEKL. Germline trimming cut 6 bases from V and 6 bases from J; bases unmatched to any gene: 13. In DNA form, the CDR3 reads TGCGCCAGCAGAGTGACAGCGGGAGTGTCACGCGAGCAGTACTTC. Its translation is CASRVTAGVSREQYF.

The table lists this clonotype with many counts. The chain has TRBV20-1 and TRBJ2-5; TRBD2 is a possible D gene (6 bases). CDR1 DFQATT and CDR2 SNEGSKA come from the germline V gene (reference sequence). The CDR3 length is 15 residues. The V end lost 0 bases, the J end lost 1 base, and 12 bases lay between the germline ends. The CDR3 protein is CSARDGRGIQETQYF. The CDR3 nucleotides are TGCAGTGCTAGAGATGGTCGGGGGATCCAAGAGACCCAGTACTTC.

For this clonotype: With a much larger clone just one base away, this may be a read error. V usage is TRBV11-2 and J usage is TRBJ2-3; D tentatively fits TRBD1 or TRBD2 (6 bases each). The CDR3 totals 18 residues. The germline V gene has CDR1 SGHAT and CDR2 FQNNGV. The CDR3 DNA sequence: TGTGCCGGCAGCTTAGGGACTCAGGGGTACCCTAGCACAGATACGCAGTATTTT. This encodes CAGSLGTQGYPSTDTQYF.

This clonotype was picked up many times. The chain couples TRBV6-2 or TRBV6-3 to TRBJ2-1, with D hard to call. Trimming stripped 5 bases from V and 1 base from J, with 6 bases between. Germline V CDR1 and CDR2: MNHEY, SVGEGT. The CDR3 runs to 13 residues. CDR3 residues: CASSRVSYNEQFF. The DNA of the CDR3 is TGTGCCAGCAGTCGGGTATCCTACAATGAGCAGTTCTTC.

This clonotype was detected many times. The rearrangement joins TRBV28 to TRBJ1-2, with 8 bases lining up with TRBD1. Germline V CDR1 and CDR2: MDHEN, SYDVKM. With V trimmed by 1 base and J by 8 bases, 12 bases remained unmatched. The CDR3 loop spans 16 amino acids. The CDR3 nucleotides are TGTGCCAGCAGTTTATCGACAGGGGCGGGCTCGGGAGGCTACACCTTC. This gives the protein CASSLSTGAGSGGYTF.

This clonotype was picked up many times. This chain connects TRBV2 to TRBJ2-7, with D tentatively TRBD2 (6 bases). Looked up from germline, CDR1 is SNHLY and CDR2 is FYNNEI. CDR3 length: 14 amino acids. V lost 4 bases, J lost 1 base, and 11 bases lay in between. The CDR3 protein is CASSGASASYEQYF. CDR3 nucleotides: TGTGCCAGCAGTGGGGCTAGCGCGTCCTACGAGCAGTACTTC.

This clonotype was detected ten times or more. The chain joins TRBV20-1 to TRBJ2-5; tentative D call: TRBD2 (6 bases). Deletions cut 5 bases from V and 5 bases from J, with 21 bases between. From germline, CDR1 is DFQATT and CDR2 SNEGSKA (reference sequence). The CDR3 runs 15 residues. The CDR3 DNA follows: TGCAGTGCTGCCCAGGAGGGAATGGTCTTGGAGACCCAGTACTTC. It yields the protein CSAAQEGMVLETQYF.

This clonotype was seen only a few times. The chain carries TRBV19 and TRBJ2-2, with D tentatively TRBD1 (7 bases). Germline loops: CDR1 LNHDA, CDR2 SQIVND (reference sequence). Trimming removed 9 bases from V and 5 bases from J, with 13 bases in between. The CDR3 runs to 13 residues. In nucleotides, the CDR3 is TGTGCCAGCACTCCAGGGGGGACCGGGGAGCTGTTTTTT. Protein product: CASTPGGTGELFF.

Concerning this clonotype itself: A read error may explain this, as a much larger clone is one base away. The V and J genes are TRBV3-1 and TRBJ2-1; D perhaps matches TRBD2 (5 bases). There are 15 residues in the CDR3. The V gene's germline CDR1 is LGHDT and CDR2 YNNKEL (reference sequence). The CDR3 sequence: CARSHRARHTSEQFF. CDR3 DNA sequence: TGTGCCCGCAGCCATCGAGCAAGACATACTAGTGAGCAGTTCTTC.

The table lists this clonotype with many counts. The chain couples TRBV28 to TRBJ1-5; D is perhaps TRBD1 (6 bases). Germline V lookup: CDR1 MDHEN, CDR2 SYDVKM. With 3 bases removed from V and 6 bases from J, the gap between germline ends came to 12 bases. This CDR3 has 14 residues. CDR3: CASSLGGRSQPQHF. As DNA, the CDR3 is TGTGCCAGCAGTTTGGGGGGGCGTAGTCAGCCCCAGCATTTT.

This clonotype was seen ten or more times. The chain uses TRBV10-3 and TRBJ2-2; tentatively, D is TRBD1 (5 bases). Germline-derived CDR1 and CDR2 are ENHRY and SYGVKD. V lost 2 bases and J lost 11, with 9 bases in between. This CDR3 region has 12 residues. The CDR3 bases are TGTGCCATCAGTGAGCGTGACAGCGAGCTGTTTTTT. This gives the protein CAISERDSELFF.

This clonotype has just a few counts. The genes are TRBV28 and TRBJ1-5; TRBD1 is a possible D gene (5 bases). V dropped 6 bases and J dropped 1 base, with 19 bases sitting between them. The CDR3 is made up of 17 amino acids. Germline CDR1 MDHEN, CDR2 SYDVKM. The CDR3 DNA reads TGTGCCAGCAGCCCCACTCACAGGTTCCTAAGCAATCAGCCCCAGCATTTT. Translation gives CASSPTHRFLSNQPQHF.

The V gene is TRBV4-1, the J gene TRBJ1-1, with no clear D. This CDR3 contains 16 residues. The germline V gene encodes CDR1 MGHRA and CDR2 YSYEKL. The V and J ends lost 0 bases and 3 bases respectively, with 14 bases between them. The CDR3 reads CASSQEKQRRDTEAFF. CDR3 DNA: TGCGCCAGCAGCCAAGAAAAACAGAGAAGAGACACTGAAGCTTTCTTT.

This clonotype was detected ten times or more. This chain links TRBV18 with TRBJ2-7; unclear D gene. This CDR3 region has 13 residues. V was shortened by 5 bases and J by 4 bases, with 12 bases between the two germline ends. CDR1 is KGHSH and CDR2 is LQKENI in the germline V gene. The DNA for the CDR3 is TGTGCCAGCTCATCAAACATGGGGTACGAGCAGTACTTC. Translated, it gives CASSSNMGYEQYF.